The source of this TCR beta chain is a study of CD8 T cells in ankylosing spondylitis. Study-level points and caveats: Characteristic of ankylosing spondylitis blood, it appeared, was a TCR beta motif comprising about eight highly homologous variants. Several of the motif variants were reported before in synovial fluid and blood from reactive arthritis.

Looked up from germline, CDR1 is MNHEY and CDR2 is SVGAGI. The V gene lost 4 bases and the J gene lost 2 bases, with 12 bases spanning the gap. This CDR3 has 15 amino acids. This clonotype occurred a few times. Its antigen remains unidentified. TCRdb passed the 5' RACE reads through MiXCR, listing each CDR3 protein once. The table includes about 160,000 distinct CDR3 sequences, just over 9.5% detected once. The sequenced sample was blood, either unsorted or a sorted T cell fraction (not recorded which). The genes are TRBV6-5 and TRBJ1-5, with D possibly TRBD1 on 6 matching bases. The source is a female donor with ankylosing spondylitis or in good health (not recorded which). CDR3 bases: TGTGCCAGCAGTTCGAGCAGGGGTGGCAATCAGCCCCAGCATTTT. The encoded protein is CASSSSRGGNQPQHF.